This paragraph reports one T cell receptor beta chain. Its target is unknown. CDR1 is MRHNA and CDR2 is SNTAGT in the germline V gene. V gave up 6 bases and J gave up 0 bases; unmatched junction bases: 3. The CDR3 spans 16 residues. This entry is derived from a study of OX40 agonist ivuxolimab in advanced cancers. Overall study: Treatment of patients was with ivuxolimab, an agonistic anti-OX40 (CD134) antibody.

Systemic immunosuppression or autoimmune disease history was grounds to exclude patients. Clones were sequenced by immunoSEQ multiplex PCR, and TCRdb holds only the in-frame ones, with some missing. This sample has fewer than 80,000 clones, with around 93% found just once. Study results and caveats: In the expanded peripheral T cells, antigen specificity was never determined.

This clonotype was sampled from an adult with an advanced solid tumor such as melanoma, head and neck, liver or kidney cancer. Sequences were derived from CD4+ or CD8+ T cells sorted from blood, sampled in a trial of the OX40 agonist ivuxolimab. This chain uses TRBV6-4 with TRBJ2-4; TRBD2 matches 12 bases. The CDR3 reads CASRGLAGLAKNIQYF. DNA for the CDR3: TGTGCCAGCAGGGGACTAGCGGGTTTAGCCAAAAACATTCAGTACTTC.